The clone carrying this T cell receptor (beta chain) came up many times. As yet, its antigen is unknown. The J segment lost 1 base and the V segment lost 5 bases, leaving 7 bases of the junction unmatched. The CDR3 loop spans 15 amino acids. CDR1 and CDR2 (germline): MNHNS, SASEGT. This record belongs to a study of early T cells in non-severe SARS-CoV-2 infection. One entry per CDR3 protein results from TCRdb running MiXCR on the 5' RACE reads. The repertoire includes 87,000 or so distinct CDR3 sequences, 13% to 15% of them detected once, and about 6% sits in the top ten. Whole-study results and caveats: A preference for anti-spike CD8 responses marked VDJdb matching, which missed private and CD4 specificities.

Sequencing was done on a sample of whole blood. This receptor was taken from an adult who was a healthcare worker with PCR-confirmed SARS-CoV-2 infection or an uninfected control (not recorded which). The gene calls are TRBV6-1 and TRBJ1-1, with 7 bases identical to TRBD1. CDR3 amino acids: CASSPTGQTNTEAFF. CDR3 bases: TGTGCCAGCAGTCCCACGGGACAGACGAACACTGAAGCTTTCTTT.